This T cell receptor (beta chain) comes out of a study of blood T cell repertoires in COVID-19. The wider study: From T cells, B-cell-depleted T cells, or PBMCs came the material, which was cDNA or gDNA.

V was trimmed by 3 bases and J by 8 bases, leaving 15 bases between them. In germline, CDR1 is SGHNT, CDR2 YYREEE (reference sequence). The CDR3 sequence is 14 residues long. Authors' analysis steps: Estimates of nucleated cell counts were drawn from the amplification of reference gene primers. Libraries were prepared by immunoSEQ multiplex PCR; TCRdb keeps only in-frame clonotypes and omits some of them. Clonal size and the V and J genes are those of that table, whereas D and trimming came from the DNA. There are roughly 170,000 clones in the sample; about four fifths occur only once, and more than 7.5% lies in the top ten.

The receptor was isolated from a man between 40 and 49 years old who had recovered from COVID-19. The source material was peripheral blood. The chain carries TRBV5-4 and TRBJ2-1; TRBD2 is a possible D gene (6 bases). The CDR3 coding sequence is TGTGCCAGCAGCTCGGGACTGTCGCTTGATGAGCAGTTCTTC. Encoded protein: CASSSGLSLDEQFF.